Following are 15 T cell receptor beta chains from one sample sequenced in a study of blood T cell repertoires in COVID-19. Only in-frame clones appear in the TCRdb table, and some are missing; sequencing was by immunoSEQ multiplex PCR. The sample shows 85,000 to 90,000 clones, 85% to 95% of them seen only once. The sample consisted of peripheral blood. These receptor sequences come from a human donor with active COVID-19. The donor label of this sample is uncertain.

This chain links TRBV9 with TRBJ2-2, with 12 positions matching TRBD2. Germline V gene sequence: CDR1 SGDLS, CDR2 YYNGEE. V shed 0 bases and J 1 base; nucleotides not matched to a gene: 7. The CDR3 is made up of 19 amino acids. The chain's CDR3 is CASSVARLAGAKNTGELFF. The CDR3 DNA follows: TGTGCCAGCAGCGTAGCCCGACTAGCGGGGGCTAAGAACACCGGGGAGCTGTTTTTT.

The chain is built from TRBV24-1 and TRBJ2-2; 10 positions agree with TRBD1. The V segment lost 3 bases and the J segment 5 bases; nucleotides outside the gene matches: 5. The CDR3 contains 16 residues. CDR1 is KGHDR, CDR2 SFDVKD, per germline. The CDR3 protein is CATSDNRQGATGELFF. The CDR3 DNA reads as TGTGCCACCAGTGATAACCGACAGGGGGCAACCGGGGAGCTGTTTTTT.

V and J are TRBV14 and TRBJ1-2; D remains unclear. There are 13 residues in the CDR3. Germline CDR1 reads SGHDN; CDR2 reads FVKESK. V lost 0 bases and J 8 bases, leaving 10 bases between the germline ends. CDR3 DNA sequence: TGTGCCAGCAGCCAAGACCTCGTTGAGGGCTACACCTTC. It translates to CASSQDLVEGYTF.

This clone was seen just once. V and J are TRBV5-1 and TRBJ1-5; D is unclear. Looked up from germline, CDR1 is SGHRS and CDR2 is YFSETQ. The length of the CDR3 is 14 residues. V was pared by 7 bases and J by 4 bases, with 15 bases between. The CDR3: CASAPGGYNQPQHF. The CDR3 bases are TGCGCCAGCGCTCCTGGCGGTTATAATCAGCCCCAGCATTTT.

This clone appeared a few times. This chain links TRBV5-1 with TRBJ2-7; TRBD2 agrees at 9 bases. The CDR3 contains 15 residues. Losses at the gene ends were 1 base for V and 2 bases for J; bases not matched to a gene: 4. Germline V gene lookup returns CDR1 SGHRS and CDR2 YFSETQ. CDR3 sequence reads: CASSLSPSGAYEQYF. CDR3 DNA sequence: TGCGCCAGCAGCTTGAGCCCTAGCGGGGCCTACGAGCAGTACTTC. The full variable domain, rest sourced from reference TRBV5-1 and TRBJ2-7, is KAGVTQTPRYLIKTRGQQVTLSCSPISGHRSVSWYQQTPGQGLQFLFEYFSETQRNKGNFPGRFSGRQFSNSRSEMNVSTLELGDSALYLCASSLSPSGAYEQYFGPGTRLTVT.

The chain carries TRBV24-1 and TRBJ2-1; D perhaps matches TRBD1 (7 bases). V was shortened by 6 bases and J by 4 bases, with 12 bases between the two germline ends. CDR3 length: 14 amino acids. Looked up from germline, CDR1 is KGHDR and CDR2 is SFDVKD. The CDR3 DNA follows: TGTGCCACCAGTCGCGGGACAGAATACAATGAGCAGTTCTTC. Protein: CATSRGTEYNEQFF.

The chain recombines TRBV7-2 with TRBJ2-4; possible D gene TRBD1, 5 bases. Germline V gene lookup returns CDR1 SGHTA and CDR2 FQGNSA. The CDR3 consists of 15 residues. The V and J ends lost 5 bases and 0 bases respectively, with 11 bases between them. The CDR3 protein is CASSPPGLAKNIQYF. CDR3 nucleotide sequence: TGTGCCAGCAGCCCACCAGGGCTAGCCAAAAACATTCAGTACTTC.

The chain combines TRBV11-2 with TRBJ2-5, with a possible D match to TRBD1 (6 bases). This CDR3 is 16 amino acids long. Germline CDR1 is SGHAT and CDR2 is FQNNGV. With 4 bases removed from V and 5 bases from J, the gap between germline ends came to 20 bases. The CDR3: CASSSVGGRMAETQYF. CDR3 sequence (DNA): TGTGCCAGCAGCTCCGTAGGGGGTAGGATGGCGGAGACCCAGTACTTC.

V and J are TRBV28 and TRBJ2-1, with 8 positions matching TRBD1. Germline loops: CDR1 MDHEN, CDR2 SYDVKM. J lost 3 bases, V lost 6 bases, and 7 bases had no gene match. The CDR3 spans 15 residues. CDR3 bases: TGTGCCAGCAGAACTAACAGGGGGAACTACAATGAGCAGTTCTTC. Its protein is CASRTNRGNYNEQFF. The whole variable domain, filled in from reference TRBV28 and TRBJ2-1, reads DVKVTQSSRYLVKRTGEKVFLECVQDMDHENMFWYRQDPGLGLRLIYFSYDVKMKEKGDIPEGYSVSREKKERFSLILESASTNQTSMYLCASRTNRGNYNEQFFGPGTRLTVL.

This chain links TRBV24-1 with TRBJ2-1; D is undetermined. CDR3 length equals 16 residues. Trimming stripped 0 bases from V and 8 bases from J, with 16 bases between. Germline V lookup: CDR1 KGHDR, CDR2 SFDVKD. The DNA for the CDR3 is TGTGCCACCAGTGATTTGACGCAGGTATTGGTGCATGAGCAGTTCTTC. This sequence encodes CATSDLTQVLVHEQFF.

This clone is a singleton in its sample. The V gene is TRBV5-1, the J gene TRBJ1-6; tentatively, D is TRBD1 (6 bases). V dropped 4 bases and J dropped 6 bases, with 14 bases sitting between them. Germline V CDR1 and CDR2: SGHRS, YFSETQ. The CDR3 consists of 15 residues. CDR3 residues: CASSPDRSGNSPLHF. CDR3 nucleotide sequence: TGCGCCAGCAGCCCCGACAGGAGTGGTAATTCACCCCTCCACTTT. Full variable domain (rest looked up from reference TRBV5-1 and TRBJ1-6): KAGVTQTPRYLIKTRGQQVTLSCSPISGHRSVSWYQQTPGQGLQFLFEYFSETQRNKGNFPGRFSGRQFSNSRSEMNVSTLELGDSALYLCASSPDRSGNSPLHFGNGTRLTVT.

The chain has TRBV11-2 and TRBJ2-3; D is perhaps TRBD1 (6 bases). The V and J ends lost 1 base and 1 base respectively, with 9 bases between them. Germline V gene sequence: CDR1 SGHAT, CDR2 FQNNGV. The CDR3 has 15 residues. The CDR3 sequence: CASSLAGEGTDTQYF. Here the CDR3 DNA reads TGTGCCAGCAGCTTAGCAGGGGAAGGCACAGATACGCAGTATTTT.

This chain joins TRBV11-2 and TRBJ1-2; D ambiguous. CDR1 SGHAT and CDR2 FQNNGV come from the germline V gene. Trimming pared 1 base from V and 0 bases from J, leaving 6 bases between. The CDR3 has 14 amino acids. The CDR3 nucleotides are TGTGCCAGCAGCTTAGCCGGGACTAACTATGGCTACACCTTC. Amino acid sequence: CASSLAGTNYGYTF.

V usage is TRBV5-1 and J usage is TRBJ1-4; TRBD1 matches 8 bases. The trim removed 0 bases at V and 6 bases at J, leaving 4 bases unmatched. The CDR3 loop spans 15 amino acids. CDR1 is SGHRS, CDR2 YFSETQ, per germline. The CDR3 is CASSLARGQDEKLFF. Written as DNA, the CDR3 is TGCGCCAGCAGCTTGGCCAGGGGGCAGGATGAAAAACTGTTTTTT.

The chain combines TRBV7-9 with TRBJ2-7; 13 nucleotides align to TRBD2. This CDR3 is built from 17 residues. Trimming at V came to 1 base and at J to 4 bases, leaving 7 bases not matched to a gene. Germline V CDR1 and CDR2: SEHNR, FQNEAQ (reference sequence). The CDR3 reads CASSLGLAGGEAYEQYF. The CDR3 bases are TGTGCCAGCAGCTTAGGACTAGCGGGGGGCGAAGCGTACGAGCAGTACTTC.